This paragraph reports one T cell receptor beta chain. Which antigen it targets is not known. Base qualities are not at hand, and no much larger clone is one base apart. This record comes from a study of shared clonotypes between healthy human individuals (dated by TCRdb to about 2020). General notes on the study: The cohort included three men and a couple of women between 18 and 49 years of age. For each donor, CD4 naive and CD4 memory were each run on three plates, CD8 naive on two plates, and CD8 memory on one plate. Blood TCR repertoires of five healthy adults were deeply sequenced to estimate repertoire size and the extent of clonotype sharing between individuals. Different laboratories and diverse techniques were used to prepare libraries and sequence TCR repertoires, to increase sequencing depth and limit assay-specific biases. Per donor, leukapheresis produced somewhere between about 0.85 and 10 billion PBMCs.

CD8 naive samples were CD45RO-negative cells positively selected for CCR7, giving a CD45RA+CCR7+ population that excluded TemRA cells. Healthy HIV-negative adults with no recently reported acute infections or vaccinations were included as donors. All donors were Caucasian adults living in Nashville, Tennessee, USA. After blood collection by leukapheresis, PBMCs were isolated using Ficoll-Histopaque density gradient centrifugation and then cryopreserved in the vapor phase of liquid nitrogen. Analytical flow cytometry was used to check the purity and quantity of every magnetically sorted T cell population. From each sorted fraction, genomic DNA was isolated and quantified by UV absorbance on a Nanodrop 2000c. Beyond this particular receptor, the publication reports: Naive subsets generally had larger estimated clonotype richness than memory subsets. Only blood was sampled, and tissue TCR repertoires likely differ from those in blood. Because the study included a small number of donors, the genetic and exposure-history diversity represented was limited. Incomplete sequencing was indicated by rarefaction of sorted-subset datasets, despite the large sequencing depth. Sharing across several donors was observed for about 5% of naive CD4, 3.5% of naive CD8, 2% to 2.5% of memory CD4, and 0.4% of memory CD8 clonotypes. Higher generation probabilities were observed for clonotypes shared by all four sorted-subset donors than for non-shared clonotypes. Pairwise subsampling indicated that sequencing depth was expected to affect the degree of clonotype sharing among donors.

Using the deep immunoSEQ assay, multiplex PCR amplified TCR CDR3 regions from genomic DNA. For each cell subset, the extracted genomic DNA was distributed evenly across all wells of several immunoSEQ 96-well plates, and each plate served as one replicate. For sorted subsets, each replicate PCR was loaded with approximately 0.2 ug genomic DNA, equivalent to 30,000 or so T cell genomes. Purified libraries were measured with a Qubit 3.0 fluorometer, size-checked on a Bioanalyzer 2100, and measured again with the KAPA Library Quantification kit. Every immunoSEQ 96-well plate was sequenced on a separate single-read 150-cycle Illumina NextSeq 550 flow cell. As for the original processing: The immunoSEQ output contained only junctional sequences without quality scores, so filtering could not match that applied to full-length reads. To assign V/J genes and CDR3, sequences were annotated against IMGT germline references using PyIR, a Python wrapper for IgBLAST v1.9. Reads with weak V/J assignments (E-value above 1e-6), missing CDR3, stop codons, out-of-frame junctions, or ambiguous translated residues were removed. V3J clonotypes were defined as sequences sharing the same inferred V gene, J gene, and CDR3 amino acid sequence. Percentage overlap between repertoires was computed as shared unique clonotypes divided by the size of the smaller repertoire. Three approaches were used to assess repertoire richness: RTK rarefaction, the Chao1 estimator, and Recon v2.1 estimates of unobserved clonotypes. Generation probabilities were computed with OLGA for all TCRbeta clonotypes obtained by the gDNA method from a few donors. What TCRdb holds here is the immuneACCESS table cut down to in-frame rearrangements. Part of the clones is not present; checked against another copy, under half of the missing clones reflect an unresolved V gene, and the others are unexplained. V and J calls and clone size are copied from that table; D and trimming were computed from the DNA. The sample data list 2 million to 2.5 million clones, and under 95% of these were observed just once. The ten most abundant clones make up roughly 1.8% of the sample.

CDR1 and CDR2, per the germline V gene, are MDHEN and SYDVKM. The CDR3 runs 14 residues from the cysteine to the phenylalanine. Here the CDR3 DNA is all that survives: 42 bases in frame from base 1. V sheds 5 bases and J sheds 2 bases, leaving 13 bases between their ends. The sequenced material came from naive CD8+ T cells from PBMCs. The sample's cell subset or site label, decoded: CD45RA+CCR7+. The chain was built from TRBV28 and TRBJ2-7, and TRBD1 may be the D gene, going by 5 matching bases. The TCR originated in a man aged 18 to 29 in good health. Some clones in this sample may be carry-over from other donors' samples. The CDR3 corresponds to CASSRRQSTYEQYF. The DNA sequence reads TGTGCCAGCAGTAGAAGACAGAGTACCTACGAGCAGTACTTC.